The 29 T cell receptor beta chains presented below share a single source sample, sequenced in a study of cytomegalovirus exposure and HLA in healthy donors. PCR primers comprised 60 Vbeta and 13 Jbeta primers. TCRdb keeps only in-frame clones here, not all; method: immunoSEQ multiplex PCR. The table lists 150,000 to 200,000 clones, around 79% of them singletons. Sequencing was performed on PBMCs. These receptors originate from a woman between 50 and 59 years old in good health and CMV-seronegative.

This rearrangement joins TRBV11-1 to TRBJ2-5; D ambiguous. Trimming cost V 6 bases and J 5 bases, with 13 bases left between them. The V gene's germline CDR1 is SGHAT and CDR2 FQDESV (reference sequence). The CDR3 has 13 amino acids. As DNA, the CDR3 is TGTGCCAGCAGGCCGCGACTCGACGAGACCCAGTACTTC. This sequence encodes CASRPRLDETQYF.

This clone was counted a few times. V usage is TRBV5-4 and J usage is TRBJ2-7, with TRBD2 identical over 8 bases. CDR3 length: 15 residues. The junction had 15 bases not matched to a gene; V was cut back by 4 bases and J by 9 bases. The V gene's germline CDR1 is SGHNT and CDR2 YYREEE (reference sequence). This chain's CDR3 is CASSLGGGQLGGQYF. DNA for the CDR3: TGTGCCAGCAGCCTCGGCGGGGGGCAACTTGGGGGGCAGTACTTC. Supplemented by reference TRBV5-4 and TRBJ2-7, the full variable domain reads ETGVTQSPTHLIKTRGQQVTLRCSSQSGHNTVSWYQQALGQGPQFIFQYYREEENGRGNFPPRFSGLQFPNYSSELNVNALELDDSALYLCASSLGGGQLGGQYFGPGTRLTVT.

The sample holds one count of this clone. This chain joins TRBV7-2 and TRBJ2-7, with 9 bases aligning to TRBD1. J gave up 3 bases and V 1 base, and 1 base lay outside the gene matches. CDR1 is SGHTA and CDR2 is FQGNSA in the germline V gene. The CDR3 spans 14 residues. In nucleotides, the CDR3 is TGTGCCAGCAGCTTAGAGGGACAGGGCTACGAGCAGTACTTC. Encoded protein: CASSLEGQGYEQYF.

The chain joins TRBV5-1 to TRBJ2-1, with 9 nucleotides matching TRBD2. Germline assignment: CDR1 SGHRS and CDR2 YFSETQ. With V trimmed by 0 bases and J by 3 bases, 4 bases remained unmatched. This CDR3 spans 16 amino acids. CDR3 nucleotide sequence: TGCGCCAGCAGCTTGGCGGGCGGGGGGGGCTACAATGAGCAGTTCTTC. It codes for CASSLAGGGGYNEQFF.

DNA for the CDR3: TGTGCCACCAGCAGACTAACAGGGGACAGAGATACGCAGTATTTT. Amino acids: CATSRLTGDRDTQYF. V usage is TRBV15 and J usage is TRBJ2-3, with TRBD1 matching over 7 bases. Germline CDR1 and CDR2: LNHNV and YYDKDF (reference sequence). The CDR3 runs to 15 residues. Trimming removed 2 bases from V and 5 bases from J; junction bases left unmatched: 7.

The chain recombines TRBV6-6 with TRBJ1-4; tentatively, D is TRBD1 (6 bases). Germline V CDR1 and CDR2: MNHNY, SVGAGI (reference sequence). V lost 6 bases, J lost 3 bases, and 14 bases lay in between. The CDR3 is 15 amino acids. The CDR3 protein is CASRLTGRPNEKLFF. For the CDR3, the DNA is TGTGCCAGCAGACTTACAGGGCGGCCTAATGAAAAACTGTTTTTT.

The gene calls are TRBV27 and TRBJ1-6; D gene unclear. CDR3 length: 13 amino acids. The germline gives CDR1 MNHEY, CDR2 SMNVEV (reference sequence). The ends were cut back, 3 bases at V and 9 bases at J, with 9 bases in the middle. The CDR3 region has the DNA TGTGCCAGCAGTTTTGAGGCCCCTTCACCCCTCCACTTT. Translated: CASSFEAPSPLHF.

CDR3 residues: CASSLGQIKNIQYF. In DNA form, the CDR3 reads TGTGCCAGCAGCTTGGGACAGATTAAAAACATTCAGTACTTC. The chain carries TRBV5-4 and TRBJ2-4; D might be TRBD1 (5 bases). V was shortened by 0 bases and J by 4 bases, with 8 bases between the two germline ends. Germline V CDR1 and CDR2: SGHNT, YYREEE (reference sequence). The CDR3 has 14 residues.

The rearrangement uses TRBV9 and TRBJ2-1; TRBD1 matches at 7 bases. Trimming at V came to 3 bases and at J to 3 bases, leaving 6 bases not matched to a gene. The germline gives CDR1 SGDLS, CDR2 YYNGEE. The CDR3 runs 15 residues. In DNA, the CDR3 is TGTGCCAGCAGCGCGTACAGGGGAAGCTACAATGAGCAGTTCTTC. Amino acids: CASSAYRGSYNEQFF.

V is TRBV19 and J is TRBJ1-1, with D maybe TRBD1 (6 bases). Germline V gives CDR1 LNHDA, CDR2 SQIVND (reference sequence). Between the trimmed V and J ends, which lost 7 bases and 0 bases, there was a span of 9 bases. There are 13 residues in the CDR3. The CDR3 loop reads CASMWTVNTEAFF. CDR3 coding DNA: TGTGCCAGTATGTGGACAGTGAACACTGAAGCTTTCTTT.

The rearrangement joins TRBV6-1 to TRBJ2-2; 8 positions match TRBD1. The junction had 5 bases not matched to a gene; V was cut back by 8 bases and J by 0 bases. The CDR3 is 15 residues long. Germline values: CDR1 MNHNS, CDR2 SASEGT. The CDR3 here is CASWTGTSNTGELFF. CDR3 DNA: TGTGCCAGCTGGACAGGGACATCGAACACCGGGGAGCTGTTTTTT.

This clone has only one observation. The chain employs TRBV25-1 and TRBJ2-3; D gene uncertain. Between the trimmed V and J ends, which lost 1 base and 3 bases, there was a span of 14 bases. CDR3 length equals 16 residues. From germline, CDR1 is MGHDK and CDR2 SYGVNS. CDR3 residues: CASSESRALRTDTQYF. CDR3 coding DNA: TGTGCCAGCAGTGAATCTCGAGCCTTACGTACAGATACGCAGTATTTT.

This clone was seen a few times. V gene TRBV7-2 combines with J gene TRBJ1-1; D possibly corresponds to TRBD1 (6 bases). Germline V lookup: CDR1 SGHTA, CDR2 FQGNSA. The CDR3 has 12 residues. The V gene lost 5 bases and the J gene lost 6 bases, with 10 bases spanning the gap. CDR3 nucleotide sequence: TGTGCCAGCAGCGACAGGACAGCTGAAGCTTTCTTT. It codes for CASSDRTAEAFF.

This clone has only a few counts. The V call is TRBV6-5, the J call TRBJ1-5; 7 nucleotides align to TRBD1. The CDR3 totals 14 residues. The V and J ends lost 4 bases and 4 bases, in that order; junction bases with no gene match: 4. Germline CDR1 and CDR2: MNHEY and SVGAGI. CDR3 in amino acids: CASSFDRANQPQHF. In DNA, the CDR3 is TGTGCCAGCAGTTTCGACAGGGCGAATCAGCCCCAGCATTTT.

About this clone: At one boundary the junction diverges from the germline segment, which might be a read error. The V gene is TRBV7-9, the J gene TRBJ1-4; no clear D gene. The assigned J gene may be wrong: the sequence end matches TRBJ2-2 better. Germline V gene sequence: CDR1 SEHNR, CDR2 FQNEAQ (reference sequence). The CDR3 has 13 residues. This CDR3 reads CSSSLDRRRELFF. The CDR3 nucleotides read TGTTCCAGCAGCTTGGACCGTCGACGGGAGCTGTTTTTT.

This CDR3 is CASSEIGRGKGNTIYF. DNA of the CDR3: TGTGCCAGCAGTGAAATCGGTAGGGGAAAAGGAAACACCATATATTTT. This chain uses TRBV6-1 with TRBJ1-3, with D perhaps TRBD1 (5 bases). The CDR3 totals 16 residues. Trimming removed 2 bases at V and 4 bases at J, with 15 bases between. Per germline, CDR1 MNHNS and CDR2 SASEGT.

CDR3 loop: CASSGPGQGKSYEQYF. CDR3 sequence (DNA): TGTGCCAGCAGTGGGCCGGGACAGGGGAAATCCTACGAGCAGTACTTC. The chain joins TRBV6-6 to TRBJ2-7; 10 nucleotides agree with TRBD1. Germline CDR1 is MNHNY and CDR2 is SVGAGI (reference sequence). Trimming cost V 5 bases and J 1 base; bases outside gene matches: 8. There are 16 residues in the CDR3.

This clone was seen only a few times. The chain couples TRBV4-3 to TRBJ2-7, with TRBD2 matching over 9 bases. The CDR3 runs to 15 residues. J lost 1 base, V lost 4 bases, and 5 bases had no gene match. CDR1 and CDR2 (germline): LGHNA, YSLEER. The CDR3 DNA reads as TGCGCCAGCAGCCGGGCTAGCGGGGATTCCTACGAGCAGTACTTC. This translates into CASSRASGDSYEQYF.

This sequence joins TRBV7-2 and TRBJ1-3, with D unresolved. V was shortened by 7 bases and J by 1 base, with 8 bases between the two germline ends. The CDR3 is 13 residues long. CDR1 and CDR2 (germline): SGHTA, FQGNSA. The CDR3 DNA reads TGTGCCAGCACCGGGTTGTCTGGAAACACCATATATTTT. This encodes CASTGLSGNTIYF.

This clone was recorded once. The chain is built from TRBV5-1 and TRBJ1-6, with 7 positions matching TRBD1. Germline-derived CDR1 and CDR2 are SGHRS and YFSETQ. V lost 4 bases to trimming and J lost 7 bases; unmatched junction nucleotides: 5. The length of the CDR3 is 14 residues. CDR3: CASSPGTANSPLHF. CDR3 DNA: TGCGCCAGCAGCCCCGGGACAGCGAATTCACCCCTCCACTTT. Drawing the rest from reference TRBV5-1 and TRBJ1-6, the complete variable domain is KAGVTQTPRYLIKTRGQQVTLSCSPISGHRSVSWYQQTPGQGLQFLFEYFSETQRNKGNFPGRFSGRQFSNSRSEMNVSTLELGDSALYLCASSPGTANSPLHFGNGTRLTVT.

Regarding this clone: The junction does not match germline at one end; this may be a read error. The genes are TRBV7-7 and TRBJ2-5; D may be TRBD1 (7 bases). The CDR3 length is 13 residues. Germline CDR1 SSHAT, CDR2 FNYEAQ (reference sequence). As DNA, the CDR3 is TGTGCTAGCAGCTTAGGGCAGGGGGGGACCCAGTACTTC. The encoded protein is CASSLGQGGTQYF.

V gene TRBV9 combines with J gene TRBJ2-7, with 7 bases matching TRBD1. Trimming removed 0 bases from V and 2 bases from J; junction bases left unmatched: 5. The CDR3 totals 15 residues. Germline CDR1 and CDR2: SGDLS and YYNGEE. The CDR3 reads CASSVGAQGPYEQYF. For the CDR3, the DNA is TGTGCCAGCAGCGTAGGGGCACAGGGGCCCTACGAGCAGTACTTC.

This chain uses TRBV5-1 with TRBJ1-1, with D maybe TRBD1 (6 bases). V was shortened by 5 bases and J by 5 bases, with 22 bases between the two germline ends. This CDR3 has 16 residues. Germline V gene data show CDR1 as SGHRS and CDR2 as YFSETQ. The CDR3 sequence is CASRNEQGVSVTEAFF. CDR3 nucleotide sequence: TGCGCCAGCAGAAACGAACAGGGTGTAAGTGTAACTGAAGCTTTCTTT.

The chain employs TRBV2 and TRBJ2-7, with TRBD1 identical over 9 bases. V dropped 8 bases and J dropped 5; count of bases not matched to a gene: 10. Germline loops: CDR1 SNHLY, CDR2 FYNNEI. The CDR3 is 14 residues long. Here the CDR3 reads CASLTGGANNEQYF. The CDR3 bases are TGTGCCAGCTTAACAGGGGGCGCAAACAACGAGCAGTACTTC.

The chain links TRBV10-1 to TRBJ2-1; D might be TRBD1 (5 bases). Deletions cut 2 bases from V and 12 bases from J, with 11 bases between. CDR3 size: 12 residues. Germline-derived CDR1 and CDR2 are WNHNN and SYGVQD (reference sequence). CDR3 residues: CASSEGAPGQFF. The DNA of the CDR3 is TGCGCCAGCAGTGAGGGGGCTCCCGGGCAGTTCTTC.

This clone was recorded once. The rearrangement joins TRBV7-2 to TRBJ2-1; 8 bases are shared with TRBD1. There are 15 residues in the CDR3. Germline CDR1 and CDR2: SGHTA and FQGNSA. Trimming cost V 5 bases and J 8 bases; bases outside gene matches: 11. Here the CDR3 DNA reads TGTGCCAGCAGCCCCCGGACAGGGATTTTCGATGAGCAGTTCTTC. Amino acid sequence: CASSPRTGIFDEQFF.

V usage is TRBV5-1 and J usage is TRBJ1-1; D is ambiguous. CDR3 size: 13 residues. Deletions cut 1 base from V and 4 bases from J, with 8 bases between. CDR1 is SGHRS, CDR2 YFSETQ, per germline. CDR3 in amino acids: CASSLFLSTEAFF. For the CDR3, the DNA is TGCGCCAGCAGCTTGTTCTTGAGCACTGAAGCTTTCTTT.

This chain links TRBV11-2 with TRBJ2-1, with D possibly being TRBD2 (5 bases). This CDR3 spans 15 amino acids. With 0 bases removed from V and 3 bases from J, the gap between germline ends came to 9 bases. Germline lookup yields CDR1 SGHAT and CDR2 FQNNGV. The DNA of the CDR3 is TGTGCCAGCAGCTTAGAACCCGGGGACTACAATGAGCAGTTCTTC. Its protein product is CASSLEPGDYNEQFF.

The sample holds a few counts of this clone. This chain connects TRBV4-1 to TRBJ2-7, with D perhaps matching TRBD1 (5 bases). CDR1 is MGHRA, CDR2 YSYEKL, per germline. The CDR3 totals 15 residues. V was clipped by 0 bases and J by 5 bases, with 14 bases between them. For the CDR3, the DNA is TGCGCCAGCAGCCAAGATCGACAGTCCCCCCACGAGCAGTACTTC. This gives the protein CASSQDRQSPHEQYF.